One sample yielded the 9 T cell receptor beta chains listed below, sequenced in a study of technical replicates of blood from a few donors. Data came from immunoSEQ multiplex PCR; TCRdb stores just in-frame clones and leaves some out. Among 80,000 to 100,000 clones, about 90% were seen once, and the ten largest hold roughly 0.27%. The sample taken for sequencing was T cells isolated from PBMCs. These receptors were taken from a human donor in good health.

The V gene is TRBV7-6, the J gene TRBJ2-7; 11 bases are shared with TRBD2. The CDR3 runs 18 residues. Germline V gives CDR1 SGHVS, CDR2 FNYEAQ. Germline trimming cut 4 bases from V and 3 bases from J; bases unmatched to any gene: 14. CDR3 sequence: CASSSRGSGRARVYEQYF. CDR3 in DNA: TGTGCCAGCAGCTCCCGGGGTAGCGGGAGGGCCCGCGTCTACGAGCAGTACTTC.

V gene TRBV4-1 combines with J gene TRBJ2-7; weak D call: TRBD2 (6 bases). V lost 0 bases and J lost 7, with 22 bases in between. Germline CDR1 reads MGHRA; CDR2 reads YSYEKL. CDR3 length: 17 residues. CDR3: CASSQDALARPLGEQYF. As DNA, the CDR3 is TGCGCCAGCAGCCAAGATGCGCTAGCGCGCCCGTTGGGTGAGCAGTACTTC.

The J gene is TRBJ1-5, the V gene TRBV2; TRBD1 is a possible D gene (5 bases). V shed 6 bases and J shed 3 bases, with 6 bases lying between them. Germline assignment: CDR1 SNHLY and CDR2 FYNNEI. CDR3 length: 12 amino acids. The CDR3 loop reads CASRGDNQPQHF. The CDR3 DNA reads as TGTGCCAGCAGAGGGGACAATCAGCCCCAGCATTTT.

The V and J genes are TRBV4-1 and TRBJ2-3; TRBD2 matches 7 bases. The CDR3 has 17 residues. CDR1 is MGHRA, CDR2 YSYEKL, per germline. The ends lost 0 bases at V and 5 bases at J; junction bases unmatched: 11. The chain's CDR3 is CASSQDGVQWGGDTQYF. The CDR3 DNA reads as TGCGCCAGCAGCCAAGATGGAGTCCAATGGGGGGGAGATACGCAGTATTTT.

The CDR3 DNA follows: TGTGCCAGCAGCACCGGCGGGAGGGCCTACAATGAGCAGTTCTTC. This encodes CASSTGGRAYNEQFF. The chain joins TRBV13 to TRBJ2-1; 9 positions match TRBD2. This CDR3 contains 15 residues. Trimming removed 5 bases from V and 2 bases from J; junction bases left unmatched: 4. Germline CDR1 is PRHDT and CDR2 is FYEKMQ (reference sequence).

Written as DNA, the CDR3 is TGTGCCAGCAGCGATTCCCGTTATGGCTTGAATGAGCAGTTCTTC. It specifies CASSDSRYGLNEQFF. The genes are TRBV9 and TRBJ2-1, with D unclear. Germline CDR1 is SGDLS and CDR2 is YYNGEE. There are 15 residues in the CDR3. Trimming removed 3 bases from V and 7 bases from J, with 17 bases in between.

The rearrangement joins TRBV2 to TRBJ2-2; D gene ambiguous. The CDR3 is 14 residues long. V was pared by 4 bases and J by 2 bases, with 8 bases between. CDR1 SNHLY and CDR2 FYNNEI come from the germline V gene. CDR3 sequence reads: CASSGERNTGELFF. Written as DNA, the CDR3 is TGTGCCAGCAGTGGCGAACGTAACACCGGGGAGCTGTTTTTT.

The CDR3 DNA follows: TGTGCCATCAGTGAGTCAGCGATGACGACTATGCGCTACACCTTC. It specifies CAISESAMTTMRYTF. The chain uses TRBV10-3 and TRBJ1-2; D uncertain. The CDR3 covers 15 residues. From germline, CDR1 is ENHRY and CDR2 SYGVKD. With 0 bases removed from V and 9 bases from J, the gap between germline ends came to 17 bases.

The chain couples TRBV6-5 to TRBJ2-1, with 10 nucleotides matching TRBD2. Losses at the gene ends were 1 base for V and 7 bases for J; bases not matched to a gene: 7. The germline gives CDR1 MNHEY, CDR2 SVGAGI. This CDR3 region has 16 residues. The CDR3 DNA is TGTGCCAGCAGTTACTTAGCTAGCGGGAGCAGGAATGAGCAGTTCTTC. It translates to CASSYLASGSRNEQFF.